This T cell receptor beta chain was sequenced for a study of memory CD4+ T cells and cytomegalovirus serostatus. The CDR3 contains 11 residues. The V gene's germline CDR1 is MNHEY and CDR2 SVGAGI. The germline V and J ends were trimmed by 2 bases and 11 bases, with 9 bases remaining between them. Original processing methods: After removing out-of-frame reads, over 2 million distinct TCRbeta sequences remained. Measured with immunoSEQ multiplex PCR; TCRdb has only the in-frame clones, and not every one. V and J calls and clone size are copied from that table; D and trimming were computed from the DNA. The sample has about 41,000 clones; roughly 83% are singletons. Study-wide points: CMV serostatus prediction reached median AUC approximately 0.95, or 0.91 with US-trained model. Of approximately 160 reported CMV TCRbeta sequences, 67 were found in memory CD4+ repertoires.

The sort gate was single viable CD3+CD4+CD8-CD45RO+ cells for memory CD4+ T cells. After thawing, CD4+ T cells were positively selected. This clone was recorded a few times. Antigen specificity is unknown. The gene calls are TRBV6-5 and TRBJ1-1, with a possible D match to TRBD1 (5 bases). This TCR was sampled from an adult in good health and CMV-seronegative. The sample was memory CD4+ T cells from blood. The CDR3 loop reads CASSYGRDAFF. The CDR3 DNA follows: TGTGCCAGCAGTTACGGAAGGGACGCTTTCTTT.